This entry is about one TCR beta chain. Its antigen is unidentified. CDR3 length: 17 amino acids. The germline CDR1 and CDR2 sequences are KGHSH and LQKENI. V shed 0 bases and J 4 bases; nucleotides not matched to a gene: 11. The data originate from a study of cytomegalovirus exposure and HLA in healthy donors. Study results and limitations: Despite most TCR sequences being rare, some public TCRs occurred in many donors.

The PCR ran on 60 Vbeta and 13 Jbeta primers. Data came from immunoSEQ multiplex PCR; TCRdb stores just in-frame clones and leaves some out. The sample yields about 150,000 clones, approximately 76% seen once. The receptor's source is a man aged 35 to 55 in good health and CMV-seronegative. The specimen was PBMCs. This chain uses TRBV18 with TRBJ2-7; 8 bases fit TRBD2. Here the CDR3 reads CASSPPNSGREGYEQYF. CDR3 bases: TGTGCCAGCTCACCACCGAATTCCGGGAGGGAAGGGTACGAGCAGTACTTC.